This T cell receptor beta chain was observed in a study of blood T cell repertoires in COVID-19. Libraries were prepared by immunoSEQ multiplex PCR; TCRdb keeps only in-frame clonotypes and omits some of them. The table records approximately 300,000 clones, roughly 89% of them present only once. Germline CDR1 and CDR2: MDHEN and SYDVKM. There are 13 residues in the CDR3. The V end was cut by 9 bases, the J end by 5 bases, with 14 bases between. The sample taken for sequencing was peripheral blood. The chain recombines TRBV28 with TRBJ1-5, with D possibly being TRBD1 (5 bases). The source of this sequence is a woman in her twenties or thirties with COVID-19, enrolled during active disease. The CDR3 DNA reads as TGTGCCAGTTTGTGGGGCGCGGATCAGCCCCAGCATTTT. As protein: CASLWGADQPQHF.